This T cell receptor beta chain was captured in a study of T cells in Graves' hyperthyroidism and ophthalmopathy. Study observations and caveats: The authors' 13 V-J model separated ophthalmopathy from stable hyperthyroidism. With a median lead of 6.5 months before onset, the model predicted ophthalmopathy.

From RNA transcripts, TCR beta CDR3 regions were amplified. The primer set for the first-round RT-PCR of the TCR CDR3 was HTBI. Via MiXCR, TCRdb re-called the multiplex PCR reads, giving one row per CDR3 protein. The sample carries around 300,000 distinct CDR3 sequences, approximately 15% recorded once. The V gene's germline CDR1 is SGHAT and CDR2 FQNNGV. Trimming removed 4 bases from V and 14 bases from J; junction bases left unmatched: 13. The CDR3 is made up of 14 amino acids. This clonotype occurred many times. Its antigen is undetermined. The material sequenced was blood. The chain uses TRBV11-2 and TRBJ2-1; 8 positions agree with TRBD2. This clonotype was obtained from a woman aged 25 to 39 with Graves' hyperthyroidism. The CDR3 sequence is CASSYGAGLAGEFF. CDR3 bases: TGTGCCAGCAGCTACGGGGCCGGACTAGCTGGGGAGTTCTTC.